The 30 T cell receptor beta chains listed next were all sequenced from one sample in a study of T cells in severe cutaneous drug reactions. TCR subtype-specific primers in iRepertoire multiplex PCR prepared libraries for bulk and single-cell sequencing. Each CDR3 protein gets one entry in TCRdb, which reprocessed the multiplex PCR reads and gives no DNA. The sample table includes approximately 9,500 distinct CDR3 sequences. The donors had carbamazepine-induced Stevens-Johnson syndrome or toxic epidermal necrolysis. The sample was cells from a skin blister. The receptor source for this set is a human donor with Stevens-Johnson syndrome, a severe cutaneous drug reaction.

This CDR3 is CSVRDSHSGNTIYF. The chain recombines TRBV29-1 with TRBJ1-3; absent DNA, TCRdb's TRBD1 call cannot be checked. Germline values: CDR1 SQVTM, CDR2 ANQGSEA. The CDR3 contains 14 residues.

This chain joins TRBV20-1 and TRBJ2-5; checking the TCRdb D call of TRBD1 is not possible without DNA. The CDR3 is 12 amino acids. Germline assignment: CDR1 DFQATT and CDR2 SNEGSKA (reference sequence). CDR3: CSATGTSDTQYF.

V gene TRBV20-1 combines with J gene TRBJ1-5. The CDR3 loop spans 15 amino acids. The germline gives CDR1 DFQATT, CDR2 SNEGSKA (reference sequence). The CDR3 loop reads CSARAGISSYQPQHF.

J is TRBJ1-1 and V is TRBV20-1. The germline V gene encodes CDR1 DFQATT and CDR2 SNEGSKA (reference sequence). The CDR3 totals 13 residues. CDR3 amino acids: CSAKAPKETEAFF.

The chain recombines TRBV29-1 with TRBJ2-7; the D call from TCRdb, TRBD2, cannot be confirmed without DNA. Germline values: CDR1 SQVTM, CDR2 ANQGSEA. CDR3 size: 13 residues. The CDR3 reads CSVSGTSSYEQYF.

The gene calls are TRBV29-1 and TRBJ2-5. Germline V gene data show CDR1 as SQVTM and CDR2 as ANQGSEA. This CDR3 is built from 13 residues. This chain's CDR3 is CSVDIAVQETQYF. The full variable domain, its missing parts supplied by reference TRBV29-1 and TRBJ2-5, is SAVISQKPSRDICQRGTSLTIQCQVDSQVTMMFWYRQQPGQSLTLIATANQGSEATYESGFVIDKFPISRPNLTFSTLTVSNMSPEDSSIYLCSVDIAVQETQYFGPGTRLLVL.

This chain connects TRBV29-1 to TRBJ1-2; the TCRdb call, TRBD1, lacks DNA for checking. Germline V gene sequence: CDR1 SQVTM, CDR2 ANQGSEA. The CDR3 loop spans 13 amino acids. CDR3 loop: CSVGTTGSEGYTF.

This clonotype is medium-sized by frequency. The chain uses TRBV20-1 and TRBJ1-5. CDR3 length: 15 amino acids. Per germline, CDR1 DFQATT and CDR2 SNEGSKA (reference sequence). CDR3 sequence: CSARSNSDLGQPQHF.

The chain carries TRBV20-1 and TRBJ1-2. This CDR3 has 14 amino acids. Per germline, CDR1 DFQATT and CDR2 SNEGSKA (reference sequence). CDR3 sequence: CSAVGRVDRYGYTF.

The genes are TRBV29-1 and TRBJ1-2; lacking DNA, the TRBD1 call made by TCRdb goes unchecked. The germline V gene has CDR1 SQVTM and CDR2 ANQGSEA. CDR3 length: 13 amino acids. CDR3 loop: CSARGQGSYGYTF.

V is TRBV20-1 and J is TRBJ2-1; checking the TCRdb D call of TRBD1 is not possible without DNA. This CDR3 has 12 amino acids. Germline assignment: CDR1 DFQATT and CDR2 SNEGSKA (reference sequence). The CDR3 loop is CSAVGTVNEQFF.

According to its frequency, this clonotype is medium-sized. The chain joins TRBV20-1 to TRBJ1-5. Looked up from germline, CDR1 is DFQATT and CDR2 is SNEGSKA (reference sequence). The CDR3 is 14 residues long. The CDR3 is CSAREGGYVGPQHF.

This chain connects TRBV20-1 to TRBJ2-7; TCRdb indicates TRBD2, and absent DNA this call remains unverified. The CDR3 has 16 amino acids. The germline V gene encodes CDR1 DFQATT and CDR2 SNEGSKA (reference sequence). CDR3: CSAIPGLAGTTYEQYF.

The V gene is TRBV20-1, the J gene TRBJ2-1; the TRBD2 assignment by TCRdb is unverifiable without DNA. This CDR3 is built from 14 residues. Germline V lookup: CDR1 DFQATT, CDR2 SNEGSKA (reference sequence). CDR3 protein: CSARATSGVMEQFF.

The CDR3 here is CSALAGVAKNIQYF. The chain links TRBV29-1 to TRBJ2-4; TCRdb's D call of TRBD2 is untestable without DNA. CDR1 and CDR2 from the germline V gene are SQVTM and ANQGSEA. This CDR3 spans 14 amino acids.

In terms of frequency, this clonotype is medium-sized. CDR3: CSVQGGANQPQHF. This sequence joins TRBV20-1 and TRBJ1-5; TCRdb indicates TRBD1, and absent DNA this call remains unverified. Germline values: CDR1 DFQATT, CDR2 SNEGSKA (reference sequence). The CDR3 contains 13 residues.

By frequency, this clonotype registers medium-sized. V and J are TRBV28 and TRBJ1-6; TCRdb returns TRBD1, unconfirmable since there is no DNA. The CDR3 runs to 14 residues. CDR1 and CDR2 (germline): MDHEN, SYDVKM. The chain's CDR3 is CASSLTRGRSPLHF.

The chain employs TRBV20-1 and TRBJ2-4; TCRdb returns TRBD1, unconfirmable since there is no DNA. Germline CDR1 reads DFQATT; CDR2 reads SNEGSKA (reference sequence). This CDR3 has 15 residues. CDR3 amino acids: CSARPPGLAKNIQYF.

V gene TRBV29-1 combines with J gene TRBJ1-2; checking the TCRdb D call of TRBD1 is not possible without DNA. This CDR3 has 13 amino acids. Germline V gene data show CDR1 as SQVTM and CDR2 as ANQGSEA. This CDR3 is CSVDPQGLGGYTF.

The rearrangement joins TRBV20-1 to TRBJ1-6; TCRdb calls TRBD1, which cannot be checked without DNA. The CDR3 covers 15 residues. Germline-derived CDR1 and CDR2 are DFQATT and SNEGSKA (reference sequence). This CDR3 reads CSASRLGQANSPLHF.

The CDR3 region is CSAQGGGYNEQFF. This chain joins TRBV20-1 and TRBJ2-1; the TCRdb D gene call, TRBD1, has no DNA to confirm it. Germline assignment: CDR1 DFQATT and CDR2 SNEGSKA (reference sequence). The CDR3 consists of 13 residues.

V gene TRBV29-1 combines with J gene TRBJ2-1; TCRdb outputs TRBD1, but without DNA this stays unchecked. From germline, CDR1 is SQVTM and CDR2 ANQGSEA. The CDR3 runs to 13 residues. CDR3 amino acids: CSVEGGGDNEQFF.

This clonotype is deemed medium-sized by its frequency. The genes are TRBV20-1 and TRBJ2-1; TCRdb's D call of TRBD2 is untestable without DNA. Germline-derived CDR1 and CDR2 are DFQATT and SNEGSKA (reference sequence). The CDR3 length is 15 residues. CDR3 sequence: CSAPTAGFSYNEQFF.

The rearrangement joins TRBV29-1 to TRBJ2-5; TCRdb indicates TRBD2, and absent DNA this call remains unverified. This CDR3 spans 13 amino acids. Germline lookup yields CDR1 SQVTM and CDR2 ANQGSEA. CDR3 sequence reads: CSVGGLAQETQYF. The variable domain in full, with the rest retrieved from reference TRBV29-1 and TRBJ2-5, is SAVISQKPSRDICQRGTSLTIQCQVDSQVTMMFWYRQQPGQSLTLIATANQGSEATYESGFVIDKFPISRPNLTFSTLTVSNMSPEDSSIYLCSVGGLAQETQYFGPGTRLLVL.

This chain joins TRBV29-1 and TRBJ1-2; TCRdb reports TRBD1, a call that lacks DNA to check it against. The germline V gene encodes CDR1 SQVTM and CDR2 ANQGSEA. CDR3 length: 14 residues. The CDR3 is CSVEAQTGGNGYTF.

The V call is TRBV29-1, the J call TRBJ1-2; the TCRdb call, TRBD1, lacks DNA for checking. This CDR3 is 13 amino acids long. The germline V gene has CDR1 SQVTM and CDR2 ANQGSEA. The CDR3: CSAEGGSNYGYTF. The full variable domain, in which reference TRBV29-1 and TRBJ1-2 provide the parts outside the CDR3, is SAVISQKPSRDICQRGTSLTIQCQVDSQVTMMFWYRQQPGQSLTLIATANQGSEATYESGFVIDKFPISRPNLTFSTLTVSNMSPEDSSIYLCSAEGGSNYGYTFGSGTRLTVV.

The rearrangement links TRBV20-1 to TRBJ2-7; TCRdb designates TRBD1, a call that cannot be tested without DNA. The germline V gene encodes CDR1 DFQATT and CDR2 SNEGSKA (reference sequence). The CDR3 runs to 14 residues. CDR3 in amino acids: CSAREGQSSLEQYF.

The chain is built from TRBV29-1 and TRBJ2-5. The CDR3 is made up of 12 amino acids. In germline, CDR1 is SQVTM, CDR2 ANQGSEA. CDR3: CSVGDGQETQYF. Variable domain in full (rest from reference TRBV29-1 and TRBJ2-5): SAVISQKPSRDICQRGTSLTIQCQVDSQVTMMFWYRQQPGQSLTLIATANQGSEATYESGFVIDKFPISRPNLTFSTLTVSNMSPEDSSIYLCSVGDGQETQYFGPGTRLLVL.

The chain joins TRBV20-1 to TRBJ2-3; TCRdb designates TRBD1, a call that cannot be tested without DNA. CDR3 length: 15 residues. The germline CDR1 and CDR2 sequences are DFQATT and SNEGSKA (reference sequence). The CDR3 here is CSARDSIRPTDTQYF.

The CDR3 reads CSAWTAEETQYF. The rearrangement joins TRBV20-1 to TRBJ2-5; the TCRdb D gene call, TRBD1, has no DNA to confirm it. CDR1 and CDR2 (germline): DFQATT, SNEGSKA (reference sequence). CDR3 size: 12 residues.